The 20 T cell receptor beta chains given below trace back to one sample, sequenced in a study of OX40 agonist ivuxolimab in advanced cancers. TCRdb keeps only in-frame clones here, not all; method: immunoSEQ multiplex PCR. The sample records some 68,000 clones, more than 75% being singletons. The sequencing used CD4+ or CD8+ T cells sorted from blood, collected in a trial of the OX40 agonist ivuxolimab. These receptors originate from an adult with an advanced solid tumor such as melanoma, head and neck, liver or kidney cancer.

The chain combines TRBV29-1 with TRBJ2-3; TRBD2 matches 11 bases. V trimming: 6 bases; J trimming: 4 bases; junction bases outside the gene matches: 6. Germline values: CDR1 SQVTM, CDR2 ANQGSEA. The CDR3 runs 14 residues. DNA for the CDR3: TGCAGCGTGATACTAGCGGGAGTTGCAGATACGCAGTATTTT. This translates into CSVILAGVADTQYF.

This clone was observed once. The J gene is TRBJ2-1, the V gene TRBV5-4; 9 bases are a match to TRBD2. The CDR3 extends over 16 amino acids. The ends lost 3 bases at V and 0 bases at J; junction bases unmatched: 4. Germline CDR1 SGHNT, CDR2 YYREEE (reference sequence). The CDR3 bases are TGTGCCAGCAGCTCCCGTAGCGGGAGCTCCTACAATGAGCAGTTCTTC. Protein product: CASSSRSGSSYNEQFF.

The CDR3 loop is CASSKPRAAVITDTQYF. CDR3 nucleotide sequence: TGTGCCAGCAGCAAACCACGGGCAGCGGTGATTACAGATACGCAGTATTTT. The chain links TRBV21-1 to TRBJ2-3; TRBD2, the table's D call, was not compared with the DNA. TRBV21-1 is described as a pseudogene. This CDR3 region has 17 residues.

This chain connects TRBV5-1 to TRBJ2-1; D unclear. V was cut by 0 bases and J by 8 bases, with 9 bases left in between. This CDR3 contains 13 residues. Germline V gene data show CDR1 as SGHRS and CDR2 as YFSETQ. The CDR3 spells CASSLVGFHEQFF. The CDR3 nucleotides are TGCGCCAGCAGCTTGGTAGGTTTCCATGAGCAGTTCTTC. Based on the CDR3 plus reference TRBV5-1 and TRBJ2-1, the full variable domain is KAGVTQTPRYLIKTRGQQVTLSCSPISGHRSVSWYQQTPGQGLQFLFEYFSETQRNKGNFPGRFSGRQFSNSRSEMNVSTLELGDSALYLCASSLVGFHEQFFGPGTRLTVL.

In DNA form, the CDR3 reads TGTGCCTGGAGAAGGGAGCATGGCACTGAAGCTTTCTTT. This codes for CAWRREHGTEAFF. The chain couples TRBV30 to TRBJ1-1; D not certain. Germline CDR1 is GTSNPN and CDR2 is SVGIG (reference sequence). Trimming took off 3 bases at V and 4 bases at J, with 12 bases between the two ends. The CDR3 has 13 residues.

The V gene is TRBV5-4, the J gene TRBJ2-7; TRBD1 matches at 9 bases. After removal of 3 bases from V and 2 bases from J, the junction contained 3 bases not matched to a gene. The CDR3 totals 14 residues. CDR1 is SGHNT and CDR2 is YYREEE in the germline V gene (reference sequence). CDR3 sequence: CASSWTGEAYEQYF. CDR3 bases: TGTGCCAGCAGCTGGACAGGGGAGGCCTACGAGCAGTACTTC. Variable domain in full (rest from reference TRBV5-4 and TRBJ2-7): ETGVTQSPTHLIKTRGQQVTLRCSSQSGHNTVSWYQQALGQGPQFIFQYYREEENGRGNFPPRFSGLQFPNYSSELNVNALELDDSALYLCASSWTGEAYEQYFGPGTRLTVT.

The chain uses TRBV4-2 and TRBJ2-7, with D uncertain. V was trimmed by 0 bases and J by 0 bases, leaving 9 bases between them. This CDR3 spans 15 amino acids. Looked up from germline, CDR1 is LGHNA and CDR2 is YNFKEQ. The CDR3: CASSQDLSGSYEQYF. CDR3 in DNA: TGTGCCAGCAGCCAAGATCTATCGGGCTCCTACGAGCAGTACTTC.

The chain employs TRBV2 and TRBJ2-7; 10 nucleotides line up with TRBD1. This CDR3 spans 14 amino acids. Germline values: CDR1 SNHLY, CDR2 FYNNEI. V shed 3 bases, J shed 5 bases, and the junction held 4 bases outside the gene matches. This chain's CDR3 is CASSEGQGSHEQYF. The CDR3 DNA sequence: TGTGCCAGCAGTGAGGGACAGGGGTCCCACGAGCAGTACTTC. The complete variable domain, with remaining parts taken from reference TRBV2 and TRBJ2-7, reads EPEVTQTPSHQVTQMGQEVILRCVPISNHLYFYWYRQILGQKVEFLVSFYNNEISEKSEIFDDQFSVERPDGSNFTLKIRSTKLEDSAMYFCASSEGQGSHEQYFGPGTRLTVT.

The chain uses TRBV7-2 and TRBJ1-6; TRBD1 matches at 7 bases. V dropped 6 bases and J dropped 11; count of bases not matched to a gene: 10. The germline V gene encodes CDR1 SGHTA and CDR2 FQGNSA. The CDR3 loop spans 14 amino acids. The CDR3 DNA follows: TGTGCCAGCAGTAGACAGGGTTCTTTGGCACCCCTCCACTTT. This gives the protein CASSRQGSLAPLHF.

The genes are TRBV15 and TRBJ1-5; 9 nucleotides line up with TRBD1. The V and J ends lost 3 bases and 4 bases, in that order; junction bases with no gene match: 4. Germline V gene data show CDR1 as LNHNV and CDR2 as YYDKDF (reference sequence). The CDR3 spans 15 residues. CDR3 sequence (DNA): TGTGCCACCAGCAGGGGGACAGGGATAAATCAGCCCCAGCATTTT. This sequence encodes CATSRGTGINQPQHF.

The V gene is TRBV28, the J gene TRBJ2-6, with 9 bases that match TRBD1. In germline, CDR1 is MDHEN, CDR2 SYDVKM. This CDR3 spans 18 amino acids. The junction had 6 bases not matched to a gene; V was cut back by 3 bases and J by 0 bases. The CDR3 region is CASSFSGTGTSGANVLTF. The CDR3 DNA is TGTGCCAGCAGTTTCTCTGGGACAGGGACCTCTGGGGCCAACGTCCTGACTTTC.

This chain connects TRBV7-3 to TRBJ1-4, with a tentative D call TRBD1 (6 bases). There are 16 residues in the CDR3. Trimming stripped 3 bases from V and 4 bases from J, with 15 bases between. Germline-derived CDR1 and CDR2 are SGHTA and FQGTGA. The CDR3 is CASSLDSPEGNEKLFF. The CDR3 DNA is TGTGCCAGCAGCTTGGACAGTCCCGAGGGTAATGAAAAACTGTTTTTT. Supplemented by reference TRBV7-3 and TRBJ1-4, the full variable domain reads GAGVSQTPSNKVTEKGKYVELRCDPISGHTALYWYRQSLGQGPEFLIYFQGTGAADDSGLPNDRFFAVRPEGSVSTLKIQRTERGDSAVYLCASSLDSPEGNEKLFFGSGTQLSVL.

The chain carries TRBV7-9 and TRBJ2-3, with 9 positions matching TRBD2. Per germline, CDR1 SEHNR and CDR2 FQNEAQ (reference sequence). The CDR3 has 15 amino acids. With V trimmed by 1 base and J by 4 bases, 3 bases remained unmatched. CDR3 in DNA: TGTGCCAGCAGCTTAGAACTAGCGGGCCCAGATACGCAGTATTTT. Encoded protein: CASSLELAGPDTQYF. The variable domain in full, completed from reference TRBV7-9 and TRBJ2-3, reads DTGVSQNPRHKITKRGQNVTFRCDPISEHNRLYWYRQTLGQGPEFLTYFQNEAQLEKSRLLSDRFSAERPKGSFSTLEIQRTEQGDSAMYLCASSLELAGPDTQYFGPGTRLTVL.

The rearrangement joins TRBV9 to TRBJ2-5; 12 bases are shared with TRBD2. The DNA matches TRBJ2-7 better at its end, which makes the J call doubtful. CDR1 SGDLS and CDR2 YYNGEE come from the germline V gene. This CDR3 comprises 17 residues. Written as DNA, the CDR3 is TGTGCCAGCAGCCCCGGACTAGCGGGGAGTTTCGGTGTCGAGCAGTACTTC. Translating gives CASSPGLAGSFGVEQYF.

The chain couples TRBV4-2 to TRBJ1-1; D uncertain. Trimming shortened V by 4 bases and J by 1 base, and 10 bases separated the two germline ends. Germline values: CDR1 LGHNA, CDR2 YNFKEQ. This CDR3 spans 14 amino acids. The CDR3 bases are TGTGCCAGCAGCCGGCAACCCAGGAACACTGAAGCTTTCTTT. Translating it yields CASSRQPRNTEAFF.

The CDR3 DNA follows: TGCGCCAGCAGCTTCGGGGTACCTAGCACAGATACGCAGTATTTT. Translation: CASSFGVPSTDTQYF. The J gene is TRBJ2-3, the V gene TRBV5-1; TRBD2 is a possible D gene (5 bases). The CDR3 is 15 residues long. The V end was cut by 2 bases, the J end by 0 bases, with 10 bases between. CDR1 is SGHRS, CDR2 YFSETQ, per germline.

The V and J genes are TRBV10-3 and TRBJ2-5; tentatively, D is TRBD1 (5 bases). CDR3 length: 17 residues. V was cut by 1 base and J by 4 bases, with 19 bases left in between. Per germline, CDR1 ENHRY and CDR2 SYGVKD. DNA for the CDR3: TGTGCCATCAGTGAGTTGGCAGGGCCCGCTATGCGAGAGACCCAGTACTTC. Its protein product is CAISELAGPAMRETQYF.

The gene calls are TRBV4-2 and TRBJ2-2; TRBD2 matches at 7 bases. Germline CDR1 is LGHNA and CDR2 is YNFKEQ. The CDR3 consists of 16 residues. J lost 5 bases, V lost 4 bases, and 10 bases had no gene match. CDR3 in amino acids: CASSPVGAAGTGELFF. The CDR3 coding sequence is TGTGCCAGCAGCCCCGTCGGGGCAGCGGGAACCGGGGAGCTGTTTTTT.

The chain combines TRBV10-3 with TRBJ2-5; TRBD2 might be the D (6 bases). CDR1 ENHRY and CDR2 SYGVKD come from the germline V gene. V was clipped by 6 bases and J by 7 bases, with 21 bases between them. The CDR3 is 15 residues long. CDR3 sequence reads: CAIRDRGGTEGTQYF. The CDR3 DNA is TGTGCCATCAGGGACCGGGGCGGGACCGAAGGGACCCAGTACTTC.

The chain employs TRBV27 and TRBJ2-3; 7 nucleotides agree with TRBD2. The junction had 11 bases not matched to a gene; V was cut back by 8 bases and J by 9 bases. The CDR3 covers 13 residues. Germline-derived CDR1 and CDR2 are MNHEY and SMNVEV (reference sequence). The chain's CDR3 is CASGTTSGRTQYF. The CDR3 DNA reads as TGTGCCAGCGGGACTACCTCGGGAAGGACGCAGTATTTT.